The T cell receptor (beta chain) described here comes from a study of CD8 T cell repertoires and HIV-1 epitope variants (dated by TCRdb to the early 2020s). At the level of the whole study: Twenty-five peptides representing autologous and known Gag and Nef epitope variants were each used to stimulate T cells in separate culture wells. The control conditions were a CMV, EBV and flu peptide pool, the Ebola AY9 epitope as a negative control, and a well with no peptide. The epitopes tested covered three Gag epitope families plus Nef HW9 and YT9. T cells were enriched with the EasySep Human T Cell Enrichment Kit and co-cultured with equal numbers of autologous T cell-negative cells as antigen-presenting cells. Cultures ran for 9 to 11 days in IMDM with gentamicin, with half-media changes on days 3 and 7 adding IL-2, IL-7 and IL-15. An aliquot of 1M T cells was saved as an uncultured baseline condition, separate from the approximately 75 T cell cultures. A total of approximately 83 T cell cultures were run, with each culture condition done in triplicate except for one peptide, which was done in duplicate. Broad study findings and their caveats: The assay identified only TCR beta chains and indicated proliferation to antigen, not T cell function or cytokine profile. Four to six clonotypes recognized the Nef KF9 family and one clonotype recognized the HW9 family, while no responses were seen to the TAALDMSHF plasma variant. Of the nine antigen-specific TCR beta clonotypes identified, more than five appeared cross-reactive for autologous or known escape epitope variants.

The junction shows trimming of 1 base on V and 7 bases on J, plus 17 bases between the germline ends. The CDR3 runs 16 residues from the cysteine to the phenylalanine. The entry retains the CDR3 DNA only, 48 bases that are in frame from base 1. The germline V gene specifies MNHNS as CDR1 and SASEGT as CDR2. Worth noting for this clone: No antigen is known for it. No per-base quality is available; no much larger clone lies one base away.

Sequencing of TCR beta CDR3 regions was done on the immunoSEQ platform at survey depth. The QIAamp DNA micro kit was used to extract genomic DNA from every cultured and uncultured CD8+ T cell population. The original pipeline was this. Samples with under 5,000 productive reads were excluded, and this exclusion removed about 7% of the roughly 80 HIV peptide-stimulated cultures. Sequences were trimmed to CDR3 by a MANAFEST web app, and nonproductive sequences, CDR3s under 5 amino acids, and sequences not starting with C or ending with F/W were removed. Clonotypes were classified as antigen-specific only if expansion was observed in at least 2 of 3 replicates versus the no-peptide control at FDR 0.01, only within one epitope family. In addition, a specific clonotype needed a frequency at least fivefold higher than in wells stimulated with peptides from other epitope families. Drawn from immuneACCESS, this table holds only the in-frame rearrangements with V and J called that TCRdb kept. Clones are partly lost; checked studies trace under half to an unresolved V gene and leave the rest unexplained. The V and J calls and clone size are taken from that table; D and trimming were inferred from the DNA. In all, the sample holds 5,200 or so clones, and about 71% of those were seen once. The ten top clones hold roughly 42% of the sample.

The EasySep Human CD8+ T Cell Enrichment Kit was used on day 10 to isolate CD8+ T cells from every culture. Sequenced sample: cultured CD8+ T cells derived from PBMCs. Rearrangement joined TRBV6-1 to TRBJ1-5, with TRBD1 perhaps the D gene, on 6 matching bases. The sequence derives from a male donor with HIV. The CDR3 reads CASSEDPQGIFQPQHF. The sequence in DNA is TGTGCCAGCAGTGAAGACCCTCAGGGGATATTCCAGCCCCAGCATTTT.